The T cell receptor beta chain described here comes from a study of shared clonotypes between healthy human individuals. Each subset's genomic DNA was shared equally among a number of immunoSEQ plates. Clones were read by immunoSEQ multiplex PCR, and TCRdb kept only the in-frame ones, dropping some. The sample shows 2,500,000 or so clones, under 95% of them seen only once. Germline-derived CDR1 and CDR2 are SGDLS and YYNGEE. The V and J ends lost 1 base and 9 bases, in that order; junction bases with no gene match: 1. There are 12 residues in the CDR3. The rearrangement joins TRBV9 to TRBJ2-4; 7 bases agree with TRBD2. This receptor was obtained from a man aged 18-30 years in good health. Some clones in this sample may be carry-over from other donors' samples. The sample was naive CD4+ T cells from PBMCs. Subset here: CD45RA+ positively selected. The CDR3 DNA reads as TGTGCCAGCAGCGTATTAGCGGGCATTCAGTACTTC. It translates to CASSVLAGIQYF.